A selection of T cell receptor beta chains follows, all from one sample in a study of OX40 agonist ivuxolimab in advanced cancers. The protocol was immunoSEQ multiplex PCR, while the TCRdb copy is restricted to in-frame clones and leaves out a portion. The sample includes more than 45,000 clones, about 77% of them seen just once. The specimen comprised CD4+ or CD8+ T cells sorted from blood, sampled in a trial of the OX40 agonist ivuxolimab. Receptor source: an adult with an advanced solid tumor such as melanoma, head and neck, liver or kidney cancer. CDR3s leave out the opening cysteine and the closing phenylalanine or tryptophan. D genes are given only for firm matches.

TRBJ1-6 TRBV4-1 NA ASSSQGSLAPLH
TRBJ1-2 TRBV5-1 TRBD1 ASSHPEGARGYT
TRBJ2-2 TRBV11-3 NA ASSFSRSNTGELF
TRBJ2-3 TRBV5-1 TRBD1 ASSFDRVGDTQY
TRBJ2-7 TRBV6-5 NA ASSYFEQY
TRBJ2-1 TRBV6-5 NA ASSYEGVSYNEQF
TRBJ2-3 TRBV7-2 TRBD2 ASSTRTSGVSTDTQY
TRBJ1-1 TRBV19 TRBD1 ASSLGTGLNTEAF
TRBJ2-1 TRBV4-1 TRBD2 ASSRASGREAHNEQF
TRBJ2-3 TRBV5-1 NA ASSPQGTDTQY
TRBJ2-5 TRBV18 NA ASSPMTGQETQY
TRBJ2-7 TRBV28 TRBD2 ASRAGGSSYEQY
TRBJ1-1 TRBV5-4 NA ASSLVRASAWDTEAF
TRBJ2-3 TRBV5-6 TRBD2 ASSPVLAGGTDTQY
TRBJ1-2 TRBV19 NA ASSISVYGYT
NA TRBV5-1 NA ASSLEAGNSYEQY
TRBJ1-6 TRBV30 NA AWSRGQDNSPLH
TRBJ1-6 TRBV11-2 TRBD1 ASSSATGANSPLH